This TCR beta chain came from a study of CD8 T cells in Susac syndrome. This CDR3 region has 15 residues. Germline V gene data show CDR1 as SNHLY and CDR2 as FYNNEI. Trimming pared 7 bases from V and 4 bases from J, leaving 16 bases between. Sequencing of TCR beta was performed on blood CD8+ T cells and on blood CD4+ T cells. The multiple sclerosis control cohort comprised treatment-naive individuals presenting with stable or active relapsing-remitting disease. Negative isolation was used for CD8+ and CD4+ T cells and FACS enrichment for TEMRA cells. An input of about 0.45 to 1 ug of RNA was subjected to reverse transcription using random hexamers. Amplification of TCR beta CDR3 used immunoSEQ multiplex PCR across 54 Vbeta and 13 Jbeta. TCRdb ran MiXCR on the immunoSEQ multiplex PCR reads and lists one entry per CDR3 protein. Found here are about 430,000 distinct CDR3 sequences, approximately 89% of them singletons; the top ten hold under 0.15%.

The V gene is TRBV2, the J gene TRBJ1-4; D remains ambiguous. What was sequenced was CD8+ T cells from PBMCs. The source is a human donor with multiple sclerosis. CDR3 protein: CASTELVGFNEKLFF. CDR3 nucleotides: TGTGCCAGCACTGAGCTGGTGGGGTTTAATGAAAAACTGTTTTTT.